The source of this T cell receptor beta chain is a study of OX40 agonist ivuxolimab in advanced cancers. Overall study context: Those treated in dose escalation had hepatocellular carcinoma, melanoma, renal cell cancer or head and neck cancer.

This CDR3 is built from 14 residues. Germline V gene data show CDR1 as SGHTA and CDR2 as FQGNSA. The assay was immunoSEQ multiplex PCR, and TCRdb's table has in-frame clones only and misses some. In the table there are under 90,000 clones, almost 85% of which are singletons. Of note for this clone: A read error may produce the germline difference seen at one junction end.

Exclusion applied to patients with autoimmune disease history or systemic immunosuppression. The chain uses TRBV7-2 and TRBJ1-2; possible D gene TRBD1, 5 bases. The sequence came from an adult with an advanced solid tumor such as melanoma, head and neck, liver or kidney cancer. The input for sequencing was CD4+ or CD8+ T cells sorted from blood, taken in a trial of the OX40 agonist ivuxolimab. This CDR3 reads CASSSDSSRKSSSF. In DNA, the CDR3 is TGTGCCAGCAGCTCTGACAGCTCCCGTAAGTCGTCCTCCTTC. The full variable domain, rest sourced from reference TRBV7-2 and TRBJ1-2, is GAGVSQSPSNKVTEKGKDVELRCDPISGHTALYWYRQSLGQGLEFLIYFQGNSAPDKSGLPSDRFSAERTGGSVSTLTIQRTQQEDSAVYLCASSSDSSRKSSSFGSGTRLTVV.